These T cell receptor beta chains were read from a single sample in a study of CD8 T cells in ankylosing spondylitis. One entry per CDR3 protein results from TCRdb running MiXCR on the 5' RACE reads. The sample yields some 800,000 distinct CDR3 sequences, over 9.5% seen once. The sample comprised blood, either unsorted or a sorted T cell fraction (not recorded which). These receptors were taken from a male donor with ankylosing spondylitis. Each CDR3 is given with its conserved first and last residue. The D gene is left open where the match is weak. Clone size is shown for a subset of rows, as once, few, many or a class of expanded clone.

TGTGCCAGCAGTGCAGGGCTAGAGACCCAGTACTTC CASSAGLETQYF - TRBJ2-5 TRBV25-1 few
TGCGCCAGCAGCCGCCGGGACAGGGATTCCTACGAGCAGTACTTC CASSRRDRDSYEQYF TRBD1 TRBJ2-7 TRBV5-1 many
TGTGCCAGCAGTTTGGACAGTTGGAGGAGCAGGGAGCTGTTTTTT CASSLDSWRSRELFF - TRBJ2-2 TRBV27 -
TGTGCCAGCAGTTACGGAGAAAATACGCAGTATTTT CASSYGENTQYF - TRBJ2-3 TRBV6-2/TRBV6-3 -
TGTGCCAGCAGCTCCACAGCTACCAATTCACCCCTCCACTTT CASSSTATNSPLHF - TRBJ1-6 TRBV7-2 -
TGCAGTGCTATTAGCGGGGCTTCCTACAATGAGCAGTTCTTC CSAISGASYNEQFF TRBD2 TRBJ2-1 TRBV20-1 -
TGCAGTGCTCTTAGCCTGGGACAGGGGGAGACTGAAGCTTTCTTT CSALSLGQGETEAFF TRBD1 TRBJ1-1 TRBV20-1 many
TGTGCCAGCAGCTCCCTACATTGGGCTAGCGGCACCGGGGAGCTGTTTTTT CASSSLHWASGTGELFF TRBD2 TRBJ2-2 TRBV6-1 many
TGCGCCAGCAGCCGAAGGGCGGCCACGAACACCGGGGAGCTGTTTTTT CASSRRAATNTGELFF - TRBJ2-2 TRBV4-3 -
TGCAGCGTTGATGCAGGGGGTAGGGAGACCCAGTACTTC CSVDAGGRETQYF TRBD1 TRBJ2-5 TRBV29-1 few
TGCAGCTCGTTGCGGGGGCAGGGAGAGACCCAGTACTTC CSSLRGQGETQYF - TRBJ2-5 TRBV29-1 -
TGCAGTGCTCCTCAGGGCTGGAGGAACACTGAAGCTTTCTTT CSAPQGWRNTEAFF - TRBJ1-1 TRBV20-1 many
TGCGCCAGCAGGAATCTCCAAGAGACCCAGTACTTC CASRNLQETQYF - TRBJ2-5 TRBV5-1 few
TGTGCCAGCAGCCTAACTAGCGGTTATACCTACGAGCAGTACTTC CASSLTSGYTYEQYF TRBD2 TRBJ2-7 TRBV11-2 -
TGTGCCAGCAAGAGAGCAGGGGGAGCTCAGGGCTACACCTTC CASKRAGGAQGYTF TRBD1 TRBJ1-2 TRBV27 few
TGTGCCTGGAGCGGCGGGGGAGCAGATACGCAGTATTTT CAWSGGGADTQYF TRBD2 TRBJ2-3 TRBV30 -
TGTGCCAGCAGCTTGACAGGTGAAGCTCCGCGGGGCTACACCTTC CASSLTGEAPRGYTF - TRBJ1-2 TRBV7-3 -
TGTGCCAGCAGGACTTCGGGACAACCCTATGGCTACACCTTC CASRTSGQPYGYTF - TRBJ1-2 TRBV6-2/TRBV6-3 -
TGCGCCAGCAGCCATACCGGGCCCCAAGGGGGTGGCTACACCTTC CASSHTGPQGGGYTF - TRBJ1-2 TRBV4-3 -
TGTGCCAGCAGGAGAGGCGTGGGGATCTACAATGAGCAGTTCTTC CASRRGVGIYNEQFF - TRBJ2-1 TRBV27 -
TGTGCCAGCAGGCCGGGGGGAGGTGTTGAGGGCTACACCTTC CASRPGGGVEGYTF - TRBJ1-2 TRBV5-5 -
TGTGCCAGCAGCCGCCTCCGAGGGGGGGCGAGGTCAGATACGCAGTATTTT CASSRLRGGARSDTQYF - TRBJ2-3 TRBV13 few
TGTGCCAGCAGTTATCGTGGCGGGTTAAGCCCCCAAGATGGCTACACCTTC CASSYRGGLSPQDGYTF - TRBJ1-2 TRBV6-5 few
TGCAGTGTCACCTCGAGGGAGAACACTGAAGCTTTCTTT CSVTSRENTEAFF - TRBJ1-1 TRBV20-1 few
TGCGCCAGCAGCTTGGAGGCCAGATACACTGAAGCTTTCTTT CASSLEARYTEAFF - TRBJ1-1 TRBV5-1 -
TGCGCCAGCAGCTGGGACACTGGAAACACCATATATTTT CASSWDTGNTIYF - TRBJ1-3 TRBV5-1 many
TGCGCCAGCGGTACCCCCGGGACCATGAACACCGGGGAGCTGTTTTTT CASGTPGTMNTGELFF - TRBJ2-2 TRBV5-1 many